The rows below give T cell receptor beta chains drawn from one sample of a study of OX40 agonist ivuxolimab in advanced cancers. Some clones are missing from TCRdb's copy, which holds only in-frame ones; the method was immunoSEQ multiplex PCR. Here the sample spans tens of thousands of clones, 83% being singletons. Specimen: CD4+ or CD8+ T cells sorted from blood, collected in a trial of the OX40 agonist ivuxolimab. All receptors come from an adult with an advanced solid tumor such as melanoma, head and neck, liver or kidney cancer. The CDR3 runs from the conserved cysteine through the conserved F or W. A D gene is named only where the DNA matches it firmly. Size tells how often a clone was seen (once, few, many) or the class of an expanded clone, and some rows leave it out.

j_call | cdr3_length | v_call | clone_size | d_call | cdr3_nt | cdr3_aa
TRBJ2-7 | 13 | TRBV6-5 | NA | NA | TGTGCCAGCAGTTTGGGGGGTAACTACGAGCAGTACTTC | CASSLGGNYEQYF
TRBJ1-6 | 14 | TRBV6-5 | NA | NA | TGTGCCAGCAGCCTGGCGCCAGGCAATTCACCCCTCCACTTT | CASSLAPGNSPLHF
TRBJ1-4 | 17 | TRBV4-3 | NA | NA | TGCGCCAGCAGCCCTCGCGGGGGGCAAGGACTAGATGAAAAACTGTTTTTT | CASSPRGGQGLDEKLFF
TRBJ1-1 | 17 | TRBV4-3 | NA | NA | TGCGCCAGCAGCCAAGATTGGCAGGGGCGACGGAACACTGAAGCTTTCTTT | CASSQDWQGRRNTEAFF
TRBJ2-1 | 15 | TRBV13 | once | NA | TGTGCCAGCAGCTTTGGACGTTCCAGGGTCCTTGAGCAGTTCTTC | CASSFGRSRVLEQFF
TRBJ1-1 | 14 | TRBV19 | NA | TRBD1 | TGTGCCAGTAGTACACAGACAGGGAATACTGAAGCTTTCTTT | CASSTQTGNTEAFF
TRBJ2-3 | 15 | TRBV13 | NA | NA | TGTGCCAGCAGCTTAGGAGGGTCTGGGACAGATACGCAGTATTTT | CASSLGGSGTDTQYF
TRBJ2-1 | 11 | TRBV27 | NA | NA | TGTGCTACATCCAGTATCCATGAGCAGTTCTTC | CATSSIHEQFF
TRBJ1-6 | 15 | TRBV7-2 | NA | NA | TGTGCCAGCAGCTCCTCAGGGCAGGGAAATTCACCCCTCCACTTT | CASSSSGQGNSPLHF
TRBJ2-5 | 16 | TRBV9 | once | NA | TGTGCCAGCAGCGCCTCAGGCTTCAGACCTCAGGAGACCCAGTACTTC | CASSASGFRPQETQYF
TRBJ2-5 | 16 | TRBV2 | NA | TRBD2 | TGTGCCAGCCTAACACGCTGGCGGGGGGGCCAAGAGACCCAGTACTTC | CASLTRWRGGQETQYF
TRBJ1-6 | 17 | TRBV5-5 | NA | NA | TGTGCCAGCAGCTTGCTCCCCCAAGACATATCCTATTCACCCCTCCACTTT | CASSLLPQDISYSPLHF
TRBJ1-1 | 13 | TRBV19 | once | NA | TGTGCCAGTAGTATGCCAGGGGACACTGAAGCTTTCTTT | CASSMPGDTEAFF
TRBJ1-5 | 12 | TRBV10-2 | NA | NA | TGCGCCAGCAGTGAGTCGTATCAGCCCCAGCATTTT | CASSESYQPQHF
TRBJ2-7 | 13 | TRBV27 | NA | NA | TGTGCCAGCAGACGGGACTCCTTGGGAGAGCAGTACTTC | CASRRDSLGEQYF
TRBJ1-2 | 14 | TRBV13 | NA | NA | TGTGCCAGCAGCCCTAGGACACTTAACTATGGCTACACCTTC | CASSPRTLNYGYTF
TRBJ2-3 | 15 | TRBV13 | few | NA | TGTGCCAGCAGCTTAAGTGGGCAGGCCACAGATACGCAGTATTTT | CASSLSGQATDTQYF
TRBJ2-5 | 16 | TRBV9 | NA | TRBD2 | TGTGCCAGCAGCGTAGAAGAGCGGGGGGTGTCAGAGACCCAGTACTTC | CASSVEERGVSETQYF
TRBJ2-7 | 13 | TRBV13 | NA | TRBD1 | TGTGCCAGCAGCTATCAGGGGGTTGGCGAGCAGTACTTC | CASSYQGVGEQYF
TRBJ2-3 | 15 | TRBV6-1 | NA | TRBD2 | TGTGCCAGCAGTGAAGAGCGGGGGGGCACAGATACGCAGTATTTT | CASSEERGGTDTQYF
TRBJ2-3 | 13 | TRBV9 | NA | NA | TGTGCCAGCAGCGTAGGTTCTGGAGATACGCAGTATTTT | CASSVGSGDTQYF
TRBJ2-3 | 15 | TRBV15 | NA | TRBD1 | TGTGCCACCAGCAGCGGGACAGGGGAGTCAGATACGCAGTATTTT | CATSSGTGESDTQYF
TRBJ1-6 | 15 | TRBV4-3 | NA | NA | TGCGCCAGCAGCCAAGGAGACAGGTCAAATTCACCCCTCCACTTT | CASSQGDRSNSPLHF
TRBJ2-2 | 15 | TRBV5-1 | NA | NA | TGCGCCAGCAGGTGGGAGACGGGGGCCACCGGGGAGCTGTTTTTT | CASRWETGATGELFF
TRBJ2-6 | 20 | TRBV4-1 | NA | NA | TGCGCCAGCAGCCCAAGTGGGGCTGTTAATCAGGGCTCTGGGGCCAACGTCCTGACTTTC | CASSPSGAVNQGSGANVLTF
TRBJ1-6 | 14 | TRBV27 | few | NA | TGTGCCAGCAGTTGGAGCTCCTATAATTCACCCCTCCACTTT | CASSWSSYNSPLHF
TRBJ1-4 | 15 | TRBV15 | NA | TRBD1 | TGTGCCACCAGCATTGGGGACAGCAATAATGAAAAACTGTTTTTT | CATSIGDSNNEKLFF
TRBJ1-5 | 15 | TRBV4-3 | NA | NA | TGCGCCAGCAGCCCGAAGGGAGGGAGCAATCAGCCCCAGCATTTT | CASSPKGGSNQPQHF
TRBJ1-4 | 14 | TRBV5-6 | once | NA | TGTGCCAGCAGCCCGCGGGGGCGCAATGAAAAACTGTTTTTT | CASSPRGRNEKLFF
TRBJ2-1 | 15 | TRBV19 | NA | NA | TGTGCCAGTAGGTTGGCGGGGAGCTCCTACAATGAGCAGTTCTTC | CASRLAGSSYNEQFF
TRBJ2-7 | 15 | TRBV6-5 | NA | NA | TGTGCCAGCAGTTACGGGGCAGGGATGATCGACGAGCAGTACTTC | CASSYGAGMIDEQYF
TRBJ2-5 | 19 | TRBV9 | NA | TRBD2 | TGTGCCAGCAGCGTAGGGGATGCTGGGCTAGCGGGGGTTGGGGAGACCCAGTACTTC | CASSVGDAGLAGVGETQYF
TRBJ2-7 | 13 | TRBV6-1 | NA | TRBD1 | TGTGCCAGCCGGGACAGGGGGCGTTTCGAGCAGTACTTC | CASRDRGRFEQYF
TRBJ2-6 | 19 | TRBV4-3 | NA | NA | TGCGCCAGCAGCCATACCTTACGCGTTTGGAGTTCTGGGGCCAACGTCCTGACTTTC | CASSHTLRVWSSGANVLTF
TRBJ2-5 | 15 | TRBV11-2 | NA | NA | TGTGCCAGCAGCTTGAAGTCGGGTAGGGCAGAGACCCAGTACTTC | CASSLKSGRAETQYF